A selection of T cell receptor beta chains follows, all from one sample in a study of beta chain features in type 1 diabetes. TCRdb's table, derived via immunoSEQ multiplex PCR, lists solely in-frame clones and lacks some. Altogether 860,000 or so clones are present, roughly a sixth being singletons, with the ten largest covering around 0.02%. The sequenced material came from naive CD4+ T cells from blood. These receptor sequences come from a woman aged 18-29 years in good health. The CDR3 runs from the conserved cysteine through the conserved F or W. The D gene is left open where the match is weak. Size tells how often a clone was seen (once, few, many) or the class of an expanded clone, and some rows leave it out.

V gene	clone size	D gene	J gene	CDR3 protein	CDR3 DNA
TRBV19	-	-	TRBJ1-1	CASSTHPGANTEAFF	TGTGCCAGTAGTACCCATCCAGGGGCGAACACTGAAGCTTTCTTT
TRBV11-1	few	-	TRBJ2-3	CASSHYRDETDTQYF	TGTGCCAGCTCCCATTACAGGGATGAGACAGATACGCAGTATTTT
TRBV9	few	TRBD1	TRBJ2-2	CASSGFGTGSYTGELFF	TGTGCCAGCAGCGGCTTCGGGACAGGGAGCTACACCGGGGAGCTGTTTTTT
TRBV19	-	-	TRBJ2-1	CASSIRRANRHEQFF	TGTGCCAGTAGTATACGCCGGGCAAATAGGCATGAGCAGTTCTTC
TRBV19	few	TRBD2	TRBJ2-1	CASSISSGRNEQFF	TGTGCCAGTAGTATTTCTAGCGGGAGGAATGAGCAGTTCTTC
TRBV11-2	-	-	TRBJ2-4	CASSSSGAKNIQYF	TGTGCCAGCAGCTCATCGGGAGCCAAAAACATTCAGTACTTC
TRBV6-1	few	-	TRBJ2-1	CASSGTHYNEQFF	TGTGCCAGCAGTGGGACCCACTACAATGAGCAGTTCTTC
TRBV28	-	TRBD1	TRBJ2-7	CASRGTVRSYEQYF	TGTGCCAGCAGGGGGACAGTTCGGTCCTACGAGCAGTACTTC
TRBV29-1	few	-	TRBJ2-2	CSVEVGFLTGELFF	TGCAGCGTTGAGGTTGGGTTTTTAACCGGGGAGCTGTTTTTT
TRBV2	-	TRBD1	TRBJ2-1	CASSDLGQGARMVPEQFF	TGTGCCAGCAGTGATTTGGGACAGGGGGCGAGGATGGTGCCTGAGCAGTTCTTC
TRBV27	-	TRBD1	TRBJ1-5	CASRPDRGGNQPQHF	TGTGCCAGCAGACCCGACAGGGGAGGCAATCAGCCCCAGCATTTT
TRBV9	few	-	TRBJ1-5	CASSTEGLENQPQHF	TGTGCCAGCAGCACCGAGGGGTTGGAGAATCAGCCCCAGCATTTT
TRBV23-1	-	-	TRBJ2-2	CASSQWGRTDPNTGELFF	TGCGCCAGCAGTCAATGGGGTCGGACAGACCCAAACACCGGGGAGCTGTTTTTT
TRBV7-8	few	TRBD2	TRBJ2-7	CASSLGTSGTYEQYF	TGTGCCAGCAGCTTAGGGACTAGCGGGACCTACGAGCAGTACTTC
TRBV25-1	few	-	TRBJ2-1	CASSELGFEQFF	TGTGCCAGCAGTGAATTAGGTTTTGAGCAGTTCTTC
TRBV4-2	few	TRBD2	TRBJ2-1	CASSQDLTSGRVSQFF	TGTGCCAGCAGCCAAGATCTCACTAGCGGGAGGGTATCGCAGTTCTTC
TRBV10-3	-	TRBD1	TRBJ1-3	CAISVGQGGTIYF	TGTGCCATCAGCGTCGGACAGGGTGGCACCATATATTTT
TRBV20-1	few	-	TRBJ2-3	CSPTVRDTQYF	TGCAGCCCAACAGTCAGAGATACGCAGTATTTT
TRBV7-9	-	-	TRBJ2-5	CASSLGAGVDQETQYF	TGTGCCAGCAGCTTAGGGGCAGGGGTAGATCAAGAGACCCAGTACTTC
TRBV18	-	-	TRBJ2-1	CASSPRASPSLGEQFF	TGTGCCAGCTCACCAAGAGCCAGCCCGTCCCTTGGTGAGCAGTTCTTC
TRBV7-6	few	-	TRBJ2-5	CASSPRQETQYF	TGTGCCAGCAGCCCACGACAGGAGACCCAGTACTTC
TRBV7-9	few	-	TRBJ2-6	CASSRRDTVSGANVLTF	TGTGCCAGCAGCCGCCGGGACACCGTATCTGGGGCCAACGTCCTGACTTTC
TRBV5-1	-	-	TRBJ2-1	CASNRWGSYNEQFF	TGCGCCAGCAACAGGTGGGGCTCCTACAATGAGCAGTTCTTC
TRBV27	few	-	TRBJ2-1	CASSRLPLASSYNEQFF	TGTGCCAGCAGTCGCCTCCCTCTAGCGAGCTCCTACAATGAGCAGTTCTTC
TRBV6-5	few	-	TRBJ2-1	CASSYRGDNEQFF	TGTGCCAGCAGTTACCGAGGGGACAATGAGCAGTTCTTC